The 25 T cell receptor beta chains reported below all come from one sample, sequenced in a study of blood T cell repertoires in COVID-19. Profiled with immunoSEQ multiplex PCR; TCRdb holds only in-frame clones, not every one. The top ten clones hold 6.3% of a sample with a few hundred thousand clones, 90% of them seen once. Specimen: peripheral blood. These receptors were obtained from a woman in her forties or fifties with COVID-19, enrolled during active disease.

The V gene is TRBV19, the J gene TRBJ2-2; D uncertain. There are 14 residues in the CDR3. In germline, CDR1 is LNHDA, CDR2 SQIVND (reference sequence). Trimming stripped 4 bases from V and 2 bases from J, with 8 bases between. CDR3 coding DNA: TGTGCCAGTAGTACGGTGGTAAACACCGGGGAGCTGTTTTTT. Protein product: CASSTVVNTGELFF.

This clone came up once. The rearrangement joins TRBV6-5 to TRBJ2-1; 7 positions agree with TRBD2. CDR3 length: 13 residues. CDR1 and CDR2 (germline): MNHEY, SVGAGI. V shed 10 bases, J shed 7 bases, and the junction held 10 bases outside the gene matches. CDR3 sequence reads: CATHRGGINEQFF. The CDR3 nucleotides read TGTGCCACCCATCGCGGGGGAATTAATGAGCAGTTCTTC.

The chain uses TRBV7-3 and TRBJ2-3, with TRBD2 matching over 12 bases. V trimming: 2 bases; J trimming: 3 bases; junction bases outside the gene matches: 3. CDR1 is SGHTA, CDR2 FQGTGA, per germline. This CDR3 has 16 amino acids. CDR3 residues: CASSLALAGGTDTQYF. The CDR3 nucleotides are TGTGCCAGCAGCTTAGCGCTAGCGGGAGGGACAGATACGCAGTATTTT.

This clone turned up a few times. The rearrangement links TRBV24-1 to TRBJ1-5; maybe TRBD1 (6 bases). V was clipped by 7 bases and J by 0 bases, with 9 bases between them. This CDR3 is 14 amino acids long. The germline V gene has CDR1 KGHDR and CDR2 SFDVKD. DNA of the CDR3: TGTGCCACCAGGGACAGATATAGCAATCAGCCCCAGCATTTT. It specifies CATRDRYSNQPQHF.

This sequence joins TRBV18 and TRBJ2-6; D is unclear. This CDR3 is built from 15 residues. Trimming cost V 5 bases and J 0 bases, with 8 bases left between them. CDR1 and CDR2 (germline): KGHSH, LQKENI. The CDR3 nucleotides are TGTGCCAGCTCAGCCAGTCACTCTGGGGCCAACGTCCTGACTTTC. Protein: CASSASHSGANVLTF.

The rearrangement links TRBV5-1 to TRBJ2-7, with D perhaps matching TRBD1 (8 bases). CDR3 length: 15 amino acids. Germline-derived CDR1 and CDR2 are SGHRS and YFSETQ. V was pared by 4 bases and J by 6 bases, with 20 bases between. Here the CDR3 DNA reads TGCGCCAGCAGCCTTGGTATAAACAGGGGGGGCGAGCAGTACTTC. As protein: CASSLGINRGGEQYF.

The chain combines TRBV19 with TRBJ1-6; TRBD1 matches at 9 bases. The germline V gene encodes CDR1 LNHDA and CDR2 SQIVND (reference sequence). The CDR3 is made up of 15 amino acids. After removal of 4 bases from V and 9 bases from J, the junction contained 7 bases not matched to a gene. The chain's CDR3 is CASSTGQGGGSPLHF. CDR3 coding DNA: TGTGCCAGTAGTACGGGACAGGGAGGCGGTTCACCCCTCCACTTT.

This chain connects TRBV5-1 to TRBJ1-3, with a possible D match to TRBD1 (6 bases). Trimming removed 0 bases from V and 4 bases from J, with 11 bases in between. In germline, CDR1 is SGHRS, CDR2 YFSETQ. The CDR3 runs to 15 residues. CDR3 DNA: TGCGCCAGCAGCTTGGAGCCAGGGACAGGAAACACCATATATTTT. This codes for CASSLEPGTGNTIYF.

V gene TRBV6-6 combines with J gene TRBJ1-1; D possibly corresponds to TRBD1 (6 bases). The CDR3 is 14 amino acids. Germline assignment: CDR1 MNHNY and CDR2 SVGAGI (reference sequence). V shed 6 bases and J shed 4 bases, with 15 bases lying between them. This CDR3 is CASSRTGSSTEAFF. CDR3 DNA sequence: TGTGCCAGCAGCCGAACAGGGTCTAGCACTGAAGCTTTCTTT.

The rearrangement joins TRBV5-1 to TRBJ2-3; 7 nucleotides agree with TRBD1. The CDR3 spans 19 residues. Unmatched junction bases numbered 18, after V lost 3 bases and J lost 2 bases. Germline assignment: CDR1 SGHRS and CDR2 YFSETQ. The chain's CDR3 is CASSSLPGQHPYFTDTQYF. The CDR3, as DNA: TGCGCCAGCAGCTCCCTACCGGGACAGCACCCTTACTTCACAGATACGCAGTATTTT.

The chain combines TRBV28 with TRBJ2-3, with D unclear. Germline CDR1 is MDHEN and CDR2 is SYDVKM. V lost 6 bases and J lost 3, with 7 bases in between. This CDR3 has 12 residues. This CDR3 is CASSPPTDTQYF. The CDR3 nucleotides read TGTGCCAGCAGCCCCCCTACAGATACGCAGTATTTT.

The rearrangement links TRBV9 to TRBJ1-1; TRBD1 agrees at 9 bases. Trimming took 3 bases from V and 3 from J; bases not matched to a gene: 3. The germline CDR1 and CDR2 sequences are SGDLS and YYNGEE. The CDR3 is 14 amino acids. CDR3 region: CASSATGGYTEAFF. In DNA form, the CDR3 reads TGTGCCAGCAGCGCGACAGGGGGGTACACTGAAGCTTTCTTT.

V gene TRBV4-1 combines with J gene TRBJ2-3; 10 nucleotides align to TRBD2. CDR1 is MGHRA and CDR2 is YSYEKL in the germline V gene. The CDR3 covers 17 residues. The V and J ends lost 5 bases and 0 bases, in that order; junction bases with no gene match: 8. The CDR3, as DNA: TGCGCCAGCAGCACGAATCTACTAGCGGGGAGCACAGATACGCAGTATTTT. Translation gives CASSTNLLAGSTDTQYF.

This clone was recorded once. For the CDR3, the DNA is TGTGCCAGCAGTACCCGGGACACCGGGTACGAGCAGTACTTC. Residues: CASSTRDTGYEQYF. This chain links TRBV27 with TRBJ2-7, with D possibly matching TRBD1 (6 bases). This CDR3 contains 14 residues. CDR1 is MNHEY and CDR2 is SMNVEV in the germline V gene (reference sequence). The germline V and J ends were trimmed by 5 bases and 4 bases, with 15 bases remaining between them.

The table lists this clone with a count of one. The chain employs TRBV7-2 and TRBJ2-3, with 14 bases identical to TRBD2. The CDR3 spans 16 residues. Germline V CDR1 and CDR2: SGHTA, FQGNSA. V lost 5 bases to trimming and J lost 8 bases; unmatched junction nucleotides: 9. The CDR3 spells CASSVTGTSGRGTQYF. In DNA form, the CDR3 reads TGTGCCAGCAGCGTGACCGGGACTAGCGGGAGAGGTACGCAGTATTTT.

The rearrangement uses TRBV15 and TRBJ2-1; TRBD1 agrees at 8 bases. The junction had 6 bases not matched to a gene; V was cut back by 0 bases and J by 5 bases. CDR1 LNHNV and CDR2 YYDKDF come from the germline V gene (reference sequence). This CDR3 spans 16 amino acids. This CDR3 reads CATSRDNWGQDNEQFF. CDR3 nucleotides: TGTGCCACCAGCAGAGATAATTGGGGACAGGACAATGAGCAGTTCTTC.

The genes are TRBV18 and TRBJ2-1, with 12 bases aligning to TRBD1. Germline values: CDR1 KGHSH, CDR2 LQKENI. V dropped 3 bases and J dropped 7; count of bases not matched to a gene: 4. The length of the CDR3 is 15 residues. The CDR3 here is CASSPGTGGWNEQFF. The CDR3 bases are TGTGCCAGCTCACCCGGGACAGGGGGCTGGAATGAGCAGTTCTTC. Full variable domain (rest looked up from reference TRBV18 and TRBJ2-1): NAGVMQNPRHLVRRRGQEARLRCSPMKGHSHVYWYRQLPEEGLKFMVYLQKENIIDESGMPKERFSAEFPKEGPSILRIQQVVRGDSAAYFCASSPGTGGWNEQFFGPGTRLTVL.

CDR3 amino acids: CASRTGTGISYEQYF. CDR3 coding DNA: TGTGCCAGCCGCACCGGGACAGGGATTTCCTACGAGCAGTACTTC. The chain is built from TRBV6-5 and TRBJ2-7; 9 bases match TRBD1. The germline CDR1 and CDR2 sequences are MNHEY and SVGAGI. The CDR3 sequence is 15 residues long. V shed 8 bases, J shed 1 base, and the junction held 9 bases outside the gene matches.

This chain connects TRBV2 to TRBJ2-2, with 9 positions matching TRBD2. This CDR3 region has 15 residues. Germline V CDR1 and CDR2: SNHLY, FYNNEI. The V segment lost 7 bases and the J segment 5 bases; nucleotides outside the gene matches: 8. The CDR3 sequence: CASTVQTSGTGELFF. In nucleotides, the CDR3 is TGTGCCAGCACGGTGCAAACTAGCGGGACCGGGGAGCTGTTTTTT.

The rearrangement joins TRBV5-1 to TRBJ1-4; D not resolved. V lost 1 base, J lost 0 bases, and 4 bases lay in between. Germline CDR1 and CDR2: SGHRS and YFSETQ. CDR3 size: 14 residues. The CDR3: CASSLLATNEKLFF. CDR3 nucleotides: TGCGCCAGCAGCTTGCTCGCAACTAATGAAAAACTGTTTTTT. Filled out from reference TRBV5-1 and TRBJ1-4, the complete variable domain reads KAGVTQTPRYLIKTRGQQVTLSCSPISGHRSVSWYQQTPGQGLQFLFEYFSETQRNKGNFPGRFSGRQFSNSRSEMNVSTLELGDSALYLCASSLLATNEKLFFGSGTQLSVL.

This chain links TRBV19 with TRBJ1-2; the D gene is possibly TRBD1 (5 bases). The germline gives CDR1 LNHDA, CDR2 SQIVND (reference sequence). Trimming removed 4 bases from V and 3 bases from J, with 18 bases in between. The CDR3 totals 16 residues. The CDR3 DNA is TGTGCCAGTAGTACACCGGGACTTCAGGCTCACTATGGCTACACCTTC. Protein: CASSTPGLQAHYGYTF.

J is TRBJ2-7 and V is TRBV2; 9 bases agree with TRBD2. Losses at the gene ends were 8 bases for V and 2 bases for J; bases not matched to a gene: 13. This CDR3 region has 16 residues. The germline V gene encodes CDR1 SNHLY and CDR2 FYNNEI. CDR3 sequence: CASRLPSLAGAYEQYF. CDR3 nucleotides: TGTGCCAGCCGACTCCCAAGCTTAGCGGGAGCCTACGAGCAGTACTTC.

The V gene is TRBV5-1, the J gene TRBJ2-1; TRBD2 agrees at 12 bases. Germline V CDR1 and CDR2: SGHRS, YFSETQ. V lost 5 bases and J lost 0; bases outside the gene matches: 3. The CDR3 is 16 residues long. CDR3 loop: CASRGLAGPSYNEQFF. The CDR3 DNA reads as TGCGCCAGCAGAGGACTAGCGGGACCCTCCTACAATGAGCAGTTCTTC.

The V gene is TRBV5-1, the J gene TRBJ2-7; 7 bases align to TRBD1. Germline CDR1 is SGHRS and CDR2 is YFSETQ. The CDR3 totals 14 residues. Trimming removed 0 bases from V and 5 bases from J; junction bases left unmatched: 5. CDR3 in amino acids: CASSLAGQHNEQYF. The CDR3 DNA reads TGCGCCAGCAGCTTGGCGGGACAGCATAACGAGCAGTACTTC.

This clone was counted once. This chain uses TRBV29-1 with TRBJ2-5, with 8 bases that match TRBD2. This CDR3 spans 14 amino acids. CDR1 is SQVTM, CDR2 ANQGSEA, per germline. Germline trimming cut 1 base from V and 5 bases from J; bases unmatched to any gene: 6. CDR3 bases: TGCAGCGTTGAAGTCGGGAGGGCCAGTGAGACCCAGTACTTC. Translating gives CSVEVGRASETQYF.